This T cell receptor beta chain comes out of a study of T cells in Graves' hyperthyroidism and ophthalmopathy. The CDR3 covers 14 residues. V lost 5 bases to trimming and J lost 7 bases, with 14 bases between them. CDR1 and CDR2 from the germline V gene are SEHNR and FQNEAQ (reference sequence). Findings of the study overall: Before onset, ophthalmopathy was predicted by the model a median around 6.5 months earlier. Clonotypes that were expanded in thyroid above 0.001 mostly appeared in blood too. Ophthalmopathy cases were set apart from stable hyperthyroidism by a 13 V-J model.

Diagnostic assessment was based on clinical symptoms, serum thyroxine and TRAb, thyroid ultrasound and orbital computed tomography. Regarding this clonotype: Its matching antigen is unknown.

Researchers amplified the TCR beta CDR3 regions from RNA transcripts. When the TCR CDR3 underwent first-round RT-PCR, the HTBI primer set was used. TCRdb used MiXCR to reprocess the multiplex PCR reads, holding one entry per CDR3 protein. Among approximately 700,000 distinct CDR3 sequences, 45% were seen once, and the ten largest hold less than 9.5%. The receptor was isolated from an adult man with Graves' disease, either hyperthyroidism or ophthalmopathy (not recorded which). Input material: peripheral blood or thyroid tissue (not recorded which). V gene TRBV7-9 combines with J gene TRBJ2-2; D unclear. CDR3 in DNA: TGTGCCAGCAGCCAAACGGGCATCTACGGGGAGCTGTTTTTT. Amino acids: CASSQTGIYGELFF.